These 6 T cell receptor beta chains came from one sample sequenced in a study of OX40 agonist ivuxolimab in advanced cancers. The protocol used for the library was the immunoSEQ multiplex PCR assay. The clones in this table, taken by TCRdb from immuneACCESS, are in-frame only. Not every clone is retained; where verified, under half of the shortfall comes from an unresolved V gene, and the cause of the rest is unknown. For this sample the table gives tens of thousands of clones, of which 94% were detected only once. The ten largest clones capture 12% of the sample. This specimen was CD4+ or CD8+ T cells sorted from blood, taken in a trial of the OX40 agonist ivuxolimab. These receptors came from an adult with an advanced solid tumor such as melanoma, head and neck, liver or kidney cancer.

The gene calls are TRBV6-5 and TRBJ2-4, with unresolved D. Germline CDR1 and CDR2: MNHEY and SVGAGI. Trimming stripped 6 bases from V and 1 base from J, with 1 base between. The CDR3 is 11 amino acids. This CDR3 reads CASRAKNIQYF. The CDR3 DNA reads TGTGCCAGCAGGGCCAAAAACATTCAGTACTTC.

The V and J genes are TRBV7-2 and TRBJ2-3; tentative D call: TRBD2 (6 bases). The CDR3 spans 15 residues. The germline gives CDR1 SGHTA, CDR2 FQGNSA. Trimming pared 3 bases from V and 2 bases from J, leaving 12 bases between. The CDR3 DNA reads as TGTGCCAGCAGCTTTCGGGACTCGATCACAGATACGCAGTATTTT. This sequence encodes CASSFRDSITDTQYF.

This clone was recorded once. CDR3 bases: TGTGCCAGCAGCTCACCAGGGGGGTCGAACACTGAAGCTTTCTTT. It codes for CASSSPGGSNTEAFF. The V call is TRBV11-2, the J call TRBJ1-1; 7 nucleotides match TRBD1. Germline values: CDR1 SGHAT, CDR2 FQNNGV. The V and J ends lost 4 bases and 1 base, in that order; junction bases with no gene match: 6. CDR3 size: 15 residues.

V and J are TRBV7-2 and TRBJ2-5; 8 bases align to TRBD1. The CDR3 covers 16 residues. V gave up 1 base and J gave up 3 bases; unmatched junction bases: 7. Germline V lookup: CDR1 SGHTA, CDR2 FQGNSA. The CDR3, as DNA: TGTGCCAGCAGCTTAGGAGGGACAGGATTGGAAGAGACCCAGTACTTC. Its protein product is CASSLGGTGLEETQYF.

This chain joins TRBV28 and TRBJ2-7; D not certain. The V gene's germline CDR1 is MDHEN and CDR2 SYDVKM. CDR3 size: 12 residues. Trimming left V 5 bases short and J 4 bases short, with 9 bases between. Here the CDR3 DNA reads TGTGCCAGCAGTGCCGGTCTTTACGAGCAGTACTTC. Translation gives CASSAGLYEQYF. Full variable domain (remainder filled in from reference TRBV28 and TRBJ2-7): DVKVTQSSRYLVKRTGEKVFLECVQDMDHENMFWYRQDPGLGLRLIYFSYDVKMKEKGDIPEGYSVSREKKERFSLILESASTNQTSMYLCASSAGLYEQYFGPGTRLTVT.

The chain recombines TRBV2 with TRBJ2-1; 11 nucleotides match TRBD2. The length of the CDR3 is 14 residues. The V gene's germline CDR1 is SNHLY and CDR2 FYNNEI. The J segment lost 7 bases and the V segment lost 7 bases, leaving 6 bases of the junction unmatched. CDR3 bases: TGTGCCAGCATAGGGCTAGCGGGGGGAAATGAGCAGTTCTTC. This encodes CASIGLAGGNEQFF.